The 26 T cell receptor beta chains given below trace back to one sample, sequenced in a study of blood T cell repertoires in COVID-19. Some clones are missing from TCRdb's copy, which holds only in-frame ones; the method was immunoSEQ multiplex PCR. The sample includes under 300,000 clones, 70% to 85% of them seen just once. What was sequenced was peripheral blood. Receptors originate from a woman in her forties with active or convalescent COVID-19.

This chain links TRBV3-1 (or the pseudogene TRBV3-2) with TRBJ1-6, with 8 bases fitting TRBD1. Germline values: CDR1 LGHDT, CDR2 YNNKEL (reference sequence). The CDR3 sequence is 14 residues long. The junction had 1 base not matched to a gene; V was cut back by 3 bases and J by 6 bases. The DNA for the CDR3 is TGTGCCAGCAGCCACGACAGGGGTAATTCACCCCTCCACTTT. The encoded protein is CASSHDRGNSPLHF.

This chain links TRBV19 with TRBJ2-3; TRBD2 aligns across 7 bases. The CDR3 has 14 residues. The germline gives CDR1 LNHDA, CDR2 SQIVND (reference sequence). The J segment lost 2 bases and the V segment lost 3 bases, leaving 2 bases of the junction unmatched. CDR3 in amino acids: CASSIGGNTDTQYF. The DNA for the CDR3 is TGTGCCAGTAGTATCGGGGGGAACACAGATACGCAGTATTTT.

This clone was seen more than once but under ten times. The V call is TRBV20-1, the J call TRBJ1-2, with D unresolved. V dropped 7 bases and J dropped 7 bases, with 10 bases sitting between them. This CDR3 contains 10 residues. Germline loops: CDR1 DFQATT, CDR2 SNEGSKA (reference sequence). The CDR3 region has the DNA TGCAGTGTCAAACGGAGTGGCTACACCTTC. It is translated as CSVKRSGYTF.

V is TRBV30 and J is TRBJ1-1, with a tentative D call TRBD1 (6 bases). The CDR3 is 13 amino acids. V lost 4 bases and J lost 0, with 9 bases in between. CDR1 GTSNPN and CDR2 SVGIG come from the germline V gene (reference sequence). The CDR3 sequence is CAWTGHMNTEAFF. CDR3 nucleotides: TGTGCCTGGACGGGACACATGAACACTGAAGCTTTCTTT. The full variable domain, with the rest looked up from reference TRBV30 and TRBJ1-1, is SQTIHQWPATLVQPVGSPLSLECTVEGTSNPNLYWYRQAAGRGLQLLFYSVGIGQISSEVPQNLSASRPQDRQFILSSKKLLLSDSGFYLCAWTGHMNTEAFFGQGTRLTVV.

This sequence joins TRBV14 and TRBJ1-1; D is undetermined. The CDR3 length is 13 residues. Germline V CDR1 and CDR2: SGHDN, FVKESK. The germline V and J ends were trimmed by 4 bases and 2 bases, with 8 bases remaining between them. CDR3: CASSRHPNTEAFF. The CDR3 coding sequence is TGTGCCAGCAGCCGACACCCAAACACTGAAGCTTTCTTT.

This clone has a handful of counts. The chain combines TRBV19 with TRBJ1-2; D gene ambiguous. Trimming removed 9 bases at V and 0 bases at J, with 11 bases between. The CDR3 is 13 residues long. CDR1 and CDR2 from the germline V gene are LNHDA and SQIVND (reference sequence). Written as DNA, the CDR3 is TGTGCCAGCAGCGAGAGGGCTAACTATGGCTACACCTTC. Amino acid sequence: CASSERANYGYTF. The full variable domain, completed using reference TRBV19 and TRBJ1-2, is DGGITQSPKYLFRKEGQNVTLSCEQNLNHDAMYWYRQDPGQGLRLIYYSQIVNDFQKGDIAEGYSVSREKKESFPLTVTSAQKNPTAFYLCASSERANYGYTFGSGTRLTVV.

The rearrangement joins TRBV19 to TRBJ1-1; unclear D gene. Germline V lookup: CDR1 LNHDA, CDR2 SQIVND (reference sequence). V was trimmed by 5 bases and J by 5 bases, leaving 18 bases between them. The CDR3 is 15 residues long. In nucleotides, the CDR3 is TGTGCCAGTAGTTTTATTGGCCCCATTGGTACTGAAGCTTTCTTT. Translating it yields CASSFIGPIGTEAFF.

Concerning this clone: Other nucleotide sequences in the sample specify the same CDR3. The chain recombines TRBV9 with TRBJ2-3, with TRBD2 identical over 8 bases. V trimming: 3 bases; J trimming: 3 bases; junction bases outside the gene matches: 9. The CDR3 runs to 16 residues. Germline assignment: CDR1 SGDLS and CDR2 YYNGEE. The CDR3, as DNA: TGTGCCAGCAGCGCCCTTGCGGGGGGAGGGACAGATACGCAGTATTTT. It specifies CASSALAGGGTDTQYF.

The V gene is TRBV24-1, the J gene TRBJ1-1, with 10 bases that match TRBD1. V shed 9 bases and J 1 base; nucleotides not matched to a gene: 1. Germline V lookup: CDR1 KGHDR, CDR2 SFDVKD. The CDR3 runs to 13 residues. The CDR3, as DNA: TGTGCCACCGGACAGGGGGGGAACACTGAAGCTTTCTTT. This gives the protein CATGQGGNTEAFF.

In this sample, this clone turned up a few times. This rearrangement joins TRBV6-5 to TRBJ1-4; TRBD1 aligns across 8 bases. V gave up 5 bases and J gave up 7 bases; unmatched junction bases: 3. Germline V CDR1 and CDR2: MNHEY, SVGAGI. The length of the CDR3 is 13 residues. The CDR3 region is CASSPDRGEKLFF. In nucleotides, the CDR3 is TGTGCCAGCAGTCCAGACAGGGGTGAAAAACTGTTTTTT.

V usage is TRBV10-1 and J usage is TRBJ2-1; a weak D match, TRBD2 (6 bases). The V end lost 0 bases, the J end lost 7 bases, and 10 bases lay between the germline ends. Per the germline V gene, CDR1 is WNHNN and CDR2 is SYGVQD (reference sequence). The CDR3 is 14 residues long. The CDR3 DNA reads TGCGCCAGCAGTGAGTCTCCTCGGGGGAATGAGCAGTTCTTC. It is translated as CASSESPRGNEQFF.

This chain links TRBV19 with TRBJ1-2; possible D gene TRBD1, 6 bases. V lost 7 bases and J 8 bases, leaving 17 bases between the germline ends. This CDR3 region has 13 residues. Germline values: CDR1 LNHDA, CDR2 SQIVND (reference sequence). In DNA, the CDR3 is TGTGCCAGTAACCTGGACAGTGGATACGGCTACACCTTC. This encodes CASNLDSGYGYTF.

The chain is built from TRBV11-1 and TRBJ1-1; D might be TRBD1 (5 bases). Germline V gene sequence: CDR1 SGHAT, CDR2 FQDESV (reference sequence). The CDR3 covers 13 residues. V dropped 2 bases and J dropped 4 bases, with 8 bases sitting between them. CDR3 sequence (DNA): TGTGCCAGCAGCTTATCAGGGATCACTGAAGCTTTCTTT. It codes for CASSLSGITEAFF.

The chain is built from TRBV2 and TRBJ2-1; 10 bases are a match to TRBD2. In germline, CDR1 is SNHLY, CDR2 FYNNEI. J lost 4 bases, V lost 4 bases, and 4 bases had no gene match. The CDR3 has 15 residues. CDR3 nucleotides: TGTGCCAGCAGTGTCTCTAGCGGGGGTTACAATGAGCAGTTCTTC. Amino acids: CASSVSSGGYNEQFF.

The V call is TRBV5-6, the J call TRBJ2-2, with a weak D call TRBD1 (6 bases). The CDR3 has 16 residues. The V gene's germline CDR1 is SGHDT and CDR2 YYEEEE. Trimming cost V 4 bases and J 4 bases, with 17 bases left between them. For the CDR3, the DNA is TGTGCCAGCAGCGGAGTGGGCTCAGGGGTCACCGGGGAGCTGTTTTTT. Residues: CASSGVGSGVTGELFF.

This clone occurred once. CDR3 amino acids: CAISETRKQGASYEQYF. In nucleotides, the CDR3 is TGTGCCATCAGTGAAACCCGAAAACAGGGGGCGAGTTACGAGCAGTACTTC. The chain is built from TRBV10-3 and TRBJ2-7; 9 bases fit TRBD1. The CDR3 runs 17 residues. V dropped 3 bases and J dropped 4; count of bases not matched to a gene: 13. The germline V gene has CDR1 ENHRY and CDR2 SYGVKD.

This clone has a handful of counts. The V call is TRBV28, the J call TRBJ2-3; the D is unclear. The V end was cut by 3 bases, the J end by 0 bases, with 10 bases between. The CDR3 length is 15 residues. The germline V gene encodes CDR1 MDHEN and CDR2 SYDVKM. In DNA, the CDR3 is TGTGCCAGCAGTTTTAGAACGCCTAGCACAGATACGCAGTATTTT. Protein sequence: CASSFRTPSTDTQYF.

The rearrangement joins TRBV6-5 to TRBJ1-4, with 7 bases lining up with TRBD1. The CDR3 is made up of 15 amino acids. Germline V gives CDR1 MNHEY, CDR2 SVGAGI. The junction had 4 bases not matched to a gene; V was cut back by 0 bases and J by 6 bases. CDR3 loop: CASSYSGTADEKLFF. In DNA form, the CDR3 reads TGTGCCAGCAGTTACTCAGGGACAGCGGATGAAAAACTGTTTTTT.

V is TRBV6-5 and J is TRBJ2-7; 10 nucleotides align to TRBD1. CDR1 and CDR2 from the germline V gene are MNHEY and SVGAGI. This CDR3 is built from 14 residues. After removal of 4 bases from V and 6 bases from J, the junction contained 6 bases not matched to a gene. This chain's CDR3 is CASSFGTGAVEQYF. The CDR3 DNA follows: TGTGCCAGCAGTTTCGGGACAGGGGCGGTCGAGCAGTACTTC.

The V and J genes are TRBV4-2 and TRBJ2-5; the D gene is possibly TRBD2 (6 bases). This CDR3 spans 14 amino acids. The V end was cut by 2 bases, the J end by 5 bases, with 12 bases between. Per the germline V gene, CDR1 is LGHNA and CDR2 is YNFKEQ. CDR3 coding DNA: TGTGCCAGCAGCCAAAGTGCGGGGTTTGAGACCCAGTACTTC. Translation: CASSQSAGFETQYF.

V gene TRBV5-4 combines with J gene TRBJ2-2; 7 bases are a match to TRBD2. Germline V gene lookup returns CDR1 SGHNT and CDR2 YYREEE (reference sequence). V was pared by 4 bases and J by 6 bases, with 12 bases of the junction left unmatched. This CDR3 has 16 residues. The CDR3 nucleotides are TGTGCCAGCAGCCGGGGGGTCCAGGGAGGAGCCGGGGAGCTGTTTTTT. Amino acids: CASSRGVQGGAGELFF.

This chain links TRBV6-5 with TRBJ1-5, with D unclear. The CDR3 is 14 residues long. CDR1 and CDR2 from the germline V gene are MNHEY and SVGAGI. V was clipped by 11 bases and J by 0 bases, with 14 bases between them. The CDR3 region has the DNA TGTGCCGCGGTGGCAGCAAATAGCAATCAGCCCCAGCATTTT. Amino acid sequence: CAAVAANSNQPQHF.

DNA for the CDR3: TGTGCCAGCAGCCCAAGGACTAGCGGGGGGTTGTTGGAGACCCAGTACTTC. Amino acids: CASSPRTSGGLLETQYF. V usage is TRBV9 and J usage is TRBJ2-5; 14 bases align to TRBD2. This CDR3 is built from 17 residues. Germline V gene data show CDR1 as SGDLS and CDR2 as YYNGEE. The V gene end was trimmed by 4 bases and the J gene end by 5 bases; junction bases not matched to a gene: 10.

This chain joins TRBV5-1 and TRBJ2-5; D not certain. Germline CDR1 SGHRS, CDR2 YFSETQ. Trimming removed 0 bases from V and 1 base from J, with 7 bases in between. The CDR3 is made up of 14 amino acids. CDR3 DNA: TGCGCCAGCAGCTTGGGCAGTTTCCAAGAGACCCAGTACTTC. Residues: CASSLGSFQETQYF.

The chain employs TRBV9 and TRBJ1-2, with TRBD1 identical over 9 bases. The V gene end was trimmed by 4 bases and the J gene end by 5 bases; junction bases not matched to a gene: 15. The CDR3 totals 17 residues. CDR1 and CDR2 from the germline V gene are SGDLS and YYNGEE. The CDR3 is CASSPSGTGNPRYGYTF. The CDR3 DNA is TGTGCCAGCAGCCCATCCGGGACAGGGAACCCAAGGTATGGCTACACCTTC.

In DNA, the CDR3 is TGTGCCAGCAGCCGCCGACAGGAGAGCCCGCATACGCAGTATTTT. Residues: CASSRRQESPHTQYF. The rearrangement joins TRBV11-2 to TRBJ2-3, with a weak D call TRBD1 (6 bases). Trimming removed 5 bases from V and 7 bases from J, with 19 bases in between. This CDR3 spans 15 amino acids. Per germline, CDR1 SGHAT and CDR2 FQNNGV.